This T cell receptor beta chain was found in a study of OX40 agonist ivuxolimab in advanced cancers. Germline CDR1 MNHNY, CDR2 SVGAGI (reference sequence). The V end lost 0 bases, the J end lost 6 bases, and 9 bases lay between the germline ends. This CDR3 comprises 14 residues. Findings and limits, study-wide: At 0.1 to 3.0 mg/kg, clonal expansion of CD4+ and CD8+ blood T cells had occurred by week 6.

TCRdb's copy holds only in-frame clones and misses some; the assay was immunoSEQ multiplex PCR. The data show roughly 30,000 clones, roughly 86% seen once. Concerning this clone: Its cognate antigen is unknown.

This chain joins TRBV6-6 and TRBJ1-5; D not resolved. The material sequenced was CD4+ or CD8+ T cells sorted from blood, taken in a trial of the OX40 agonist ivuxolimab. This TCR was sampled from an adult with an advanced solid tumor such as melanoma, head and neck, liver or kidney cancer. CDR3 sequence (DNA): TGTGCCAGCAGTTACTCGACGGGAATTCAGCCCCAGCATTTT. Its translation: CASSYSTGIQPQHF.